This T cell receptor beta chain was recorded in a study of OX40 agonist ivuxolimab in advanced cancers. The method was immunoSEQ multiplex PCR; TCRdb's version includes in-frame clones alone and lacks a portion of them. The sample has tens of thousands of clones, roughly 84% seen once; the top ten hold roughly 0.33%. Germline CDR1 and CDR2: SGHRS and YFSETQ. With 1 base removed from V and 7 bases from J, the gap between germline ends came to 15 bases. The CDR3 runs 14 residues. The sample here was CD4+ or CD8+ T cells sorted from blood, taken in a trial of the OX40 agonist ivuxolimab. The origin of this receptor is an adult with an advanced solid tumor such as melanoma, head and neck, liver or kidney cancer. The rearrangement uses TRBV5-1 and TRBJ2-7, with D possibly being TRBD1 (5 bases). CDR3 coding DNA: TGCGCCAGCAGCTTGAGCAGGGAACTTTTGGAGCAGTACTTC. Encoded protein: CASSLSRELLEQYF.